Following are 17 T cell receptor beta chains from one sample sequenced in a study of shared T cell receptors in the human thymus. Sequencing used immunoSEQ multiplex PCR; TCRdb keeps in-frame clones, though not all of them. The sample holds 540,000 or so clones, 75% to 85% seen once. These data are also associated with another study on human thymus T cells.

Sequencing was done on a sample of thymocytes. The receptors come from a boy less than two years old with a congenital heart defect.

The J gene is TRBJ2-7, the V gene TRBV19; 10 bases line up with TRBD2. The CDR3 contains 17 residues. The germline V gene has CDR1 LNHDA and CDR2 SQIVND (reference sequence). The V segment lost 3 bases and the J segment 2 bases; nucleotides outside the gene matches: 10. The CDR3 loop is CASSIIWASGSPYEQYF. CDR3 nucleotides: TGTGCCAGTAGTATTATCTGGGCTAGCGGGAGCCCCTACGAGCAGTACTTC. Using reference TRBV19 and TRBJ2-7 for the parts outside the CDR3, the full variable domain is DGGITQSPKYLFRKEGQNVTLSCEQNLNHDAMYWYRQDPGQGLRLIYYSQIVNDFQKGDIAEGYSVSREKKESFPLTVTSAQKNPTAFYLCASSIIWASGSPYEQYFGPGTRLTVT.

A few counts support this clone. The genes are TRBV7-2 and TRBJ2-7; TRBD1 aligns across 11 bases. This CDR3 comprises 16 residues. The ends lost 0 bases at V and 6 bases at J; junction bases unmatched: 7. Germline V lookup: CDR1 SGHTA, CDR2 FQGNSA. As DNA, the CDR3 is TGTGCCAGCAGCTTAGCCCCAGGACAGGGGGCTTCCGAGCAGTACTTC. Its translation is CASSLAPGQGASEQYF.

This clone was counted only a few times. The J gene is TRBJ2-2, the V gene TRBV9, with 10 bases lining up with TRBD2. The junction had 9 bases not matched to a gene; V was cut back by 3 bases and J by 7 bases. Germline V gene lookup returns CDR1 SGDLS and CDR2 YYNGEE. This CDR3 is 16 amino acids long. As DNA, the CDR3 is TGTGCCAGCAGCGCCCAGTCAGCGGGAGGGAACGGGGAGCTGTTTTTT. Protein product: CASSAQSAGGNGELFF.

This chain joins TRBV2 and TRBJ2-1; possibly TRBD2 for D (6 bases). V dropped 8 bases and J dropped 2 bases, with 13 bases sitting between them. The length of the CDR3 is 14 residues. Germline CDR1 reads SNHLY; CDR2 reads FYNNEI. CDR3 DNA sequence: TGTGCCAGCTCCTGGGGGGTCACCTACAATGAGCAGTTCTTC. It is translated as CASSWGVTYNEQFF.

The V call is TRBV19, the J call TRBJ2-7, with a weak D call TRBD1 (6 bases). V shed 6 bases and J shed 4 bases, with 22 bases lying between them. CDR1 and CDR2 from the germline V gene are LNHDA and SQIVND (reference sequence). The CDR3 length is 16 residues. CDR3 DNA: TGTGCCAGTAGCGAAACCACAGGGAGCCACAAATACGAGCAGTACTTC. As protein: CASSETTGSHKYEQYF. The full variable domain, completed using reference TRBV19 and TRBJ2-7, is DGGITQSPKYLFRKEGQNVTLSCEQNLNHDAMYWYRQDPGQGLRLIYYSQIVNDFQKGDIAEGYSVSREKKESFPLTVTSAQKNPTAFYLCASSETTGSHKYEQYFGPGTRLTVT.

The chain links TRBV10-2 to TRBJ2-1; TRBD2 is a possible D gene (7 bases). The CDR3 length is 16 residues. V lost 3 bases and J lost 2, with 14 bases in between. Per germline, CDR1 WSHSY and CDR2 SAAADI. The CDR3 region is CASSEGGTTAYNEQFF. The CDR3 DNA follows: TGCGCCAGCAGTGAAGGGGGGACTACCGCCTACAATGAGCAGTTCTTC.

This clone was seen just once. The chain has TRBV6-5 and TRBJ1-5; a weak D match, TRBD1 (5 bases). V lost 5 bases to trimming and J lost 5 bases, with 10 bases between them. CDR3 length equals 13 residues. The germline CDR1 and CDR2 sequences are MNHEY and SVGAGI. The chain's CDR3 is CASSTGDYQPQHF. Written as DNA, the CDR3 is TGTGCCAGCAGTACGGGGGACTATCAGCCCCAGCATTTT.

The chain uses TRBV27 and TRBJ2-1; TRBD2 matches 13 bases. V lost 2 bases to trimming and J lost 0 bases; unmatched junction nucleotides: 4. The CDR3 is 18 amino acids. Germline lookup yields CDR1 MNHEY and CDR2 SMNVEV (reference sequence). CDR3 protein: CASSLQLAGGSSYNEQFF. CDR3 nucleotide sequence: TGTGCCAGCAGTTTACAACTAGCGGGAGGGAGCTCCTACAATGAGCAGTTCTTC.

V usage is TRBV7-8 and J usage is TRBJ2-6; 8 nucleotides align to TRBD1. V lost 0 bases and J lost 0; bases outside the gene matches: 16. The V gene's germline CDR1 is SGHVS and CDR2 FQNEAQ. The CDR3 spans 22 residues. CDR3: CASSLAPLGGQGLRSGANVLTF. The CDR3 DNA reads TGTGCCAGCAGCTTAGCACCCCTTGGTGGACAGGGTCTCCGCTCTGGGGCCAACGTCCTGACTTTC.

This clone was counted a few times. The V and J genes are TRBV2 and TRBJ2-3; TRBD1 aligns across 7 bases. This CDR3 spans 15 amino acids. CDR1 and CDR2 from the germline V gene are SNHLY and FYNNEI. The trim removed 4 bases at V and 0 bases at J, leaving 4 bases unmatched. CDR3 sequence (DNA): TGTGCCAGCAGTGTGCAGGGGGAGAGCACAGATACGCAGTATTTT. Protein: CASSVQGESTDTQYF.

This chain links TRBV7-8 with TRBJ1-1, with 7 positions matching TRBD1. J gave up 5 bases and V 8 bases, and 2 bases lay outside the gene matches. Germline CDR1 SGHVS, CDR2 FQNEAQ. This CDR3 comprises 11 residues. The CDR3 reads CASGRGTEAFF. The CDR3 nucleotides are TGTGCCAGCGGCAGGGGGACTGAAGCTTTCTTT.

CDR3 DNA: TGCGCCAGCAGCTTGGAGGTCGCAGGGGGTCCCCAAGAGACCCAGTACTTC. It is translated as CASSLEVAGGPQETQYF. V usage is TRBV5-1 and J usage is TRBJ2-5; 7 bases fit TRBD1. Looked up from germline, CDR1 is SGHRS and CDR2 is YFSETQ. J gave up 1 base and V 0 bases, and 9 bases lay outside the gene matches. The CDR3 spans 17 residues.

This clone was seen just once. The chain employs TRBV29-1 and TRBJ2-5, with 7 bases that match TRBD1. The CDR3 extends over 13 amino acids. Germline V gene data show CDR1 as SQVTM and CDR2 as ANQGSEA. This chain's CDR3 is CSQTDRAQETQYF. The CDR3 coding sequence is TGCAGTCAGACAGACAGGGCCCAAGAGACCCAGTACTTC.

CDR3 sequence reads: CASSRAGDNSPLHF. The CDR3, as DNA: TGTGCCAGCAGTAGGGCAGGGGATAATTCACCCCTCCACTTT. This chain joins TRBV27 and TRBJ1-6; perhaps TRBD1 as D (6 bases). Germline assignment: CDR1 MNHEY and CDR2 SMNVEV (reference sequence). Between the trimmed V and J ends, which lost 5 bases and 5 bases, there was a span of 10 bases. The CDR3 sequence is 14 residues long.

CDR3 in amino acids: CASSHPGQGAQEQYF. Here the CDR3 DNA reads TGCGCCAGCAGCCATCCGGGACAGGGGGCTCAAGAGCAGTACTTC. The gene calls are TRBV5-1 and TRBJ2-7, with 12 positions matching TRBD1. This CDR3 contains 15 residues. Unmatched junction bases numbered 9, after V lost 4 bases and J lost 7 bases. Germline CDR1 reads SGHRS; CDR2 reads YFSETQ.

The chain uses TRBV5-1 and TRBJ2-7; TRBD1 aligns across 12 bases. V trimming: 2 bases; J trimming: 5 bases; junction bases outside the gene matches: 14. CDR3 length equals 18 residues. CDR1 and CDR2 from the germline V gene are SGHRS and YFSETQ. The CDR3 loop reads CASSFAGTGGSIFHEQYF. CDR3 DNA sequence: TGCGCCAGCAGCTTCGCCGGGACAGGGGGCAGTATCTTCCACGAGCAGTACTTC. Variable domain in full (rest from reference TRBV5-1 and TRBJ2-7): KAGVTQTPRYLIKTRGQQVTLSCSPISGHRSVSWYQQTPGQGLQFLFEYFSETQRNKGNFPGRFSGRQFSNSRSEMNVSTLELGDSALYLCASSFAGTGGSIFHEQYFGPGTRLTVT.

The rearrangement joins TRBV2 to TRBJ2-1; TRBD2 agrees at 9 bases. This CDR3 region has 16 residues. CDR1 is SNHLY and CDR2 is FYNNEI in the germline V gene. Germline trimming cut 8 bases from V and 0 bases from J; bases unmatched to any gene: 8. Written as DNA, the CDR3 is TGTGCCAGCCAGAGTCTAGCGGGGACCTCCTACAATGAGCAGTTCTTC. It encodes CASQSLAGTSYNEQFF.